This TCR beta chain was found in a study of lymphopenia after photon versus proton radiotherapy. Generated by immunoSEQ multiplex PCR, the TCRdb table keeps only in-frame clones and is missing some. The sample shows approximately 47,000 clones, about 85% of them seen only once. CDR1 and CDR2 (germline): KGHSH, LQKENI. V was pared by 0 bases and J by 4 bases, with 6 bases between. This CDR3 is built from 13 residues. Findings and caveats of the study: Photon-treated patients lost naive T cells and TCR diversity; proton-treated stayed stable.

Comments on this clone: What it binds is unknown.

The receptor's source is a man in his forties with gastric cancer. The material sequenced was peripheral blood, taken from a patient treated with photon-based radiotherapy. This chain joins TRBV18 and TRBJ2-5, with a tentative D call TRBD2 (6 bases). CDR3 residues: CASSPPGGETQYF. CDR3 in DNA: TGTGCCAGCTCACCACCGGGAGGAGAGACCCAGTACTTC.